One sample yielded the 32 T cell receptor beta chains listed below, sequenced in a study of TIL therapy for anti-PD-1-resistant metastatic lung cancer. Sequencing used immunoSEQ v3. Assay used: immunoSEQ multiplex PCR; TCRdb lists only in-frame clones, some missing. Seen here are a few thousand clones, less than 75% observed once, and the top ten hold 16%. Stated time point: pre-treatment sample, taken before nivolumab and TIL therapy. Pleural nodules or supraclavicular lymph nodes made up most of the excised metastases sampled. This material consisted of tumor tissue, taken at baseline. Receptors originate from a person between 30 and 79 years old with non-small cell lung cancer. Some clones in this sample may be carry-over from other donors' samples.

The chain recombines TRBV28 with TRBJ2-1; no clear D. Germline CDR1 and CDR2: MDHEN and SYDVKM. The CDR3 is made up of 14 amino acids. The germline V and J ends were trimmed by 2 bases and 4 bases, with 9 bases remaining between them. In DNA form, the CDR3 reads TGTGCCAGCAGTTTAGTACCAGATTACAATGAGCAGTTCTTC. Translated, it gives CASSLVPDYNEQFF. Full variable domain (rest looked up from reference TRBV28 and TRBJ2-1): DVKVTQSSRYLVKRTGEKVFLECVQDMDHENMFWYRQDPGLGLRLIYFSYDVKMKEKGDIPEGYSVSREKKERFSLILESASTNQTSMYLCASSLVPDYNEQFFGPGTRLTVL.

The chain joins TRBV5-1 to TRBJ2-1; 9 nucleotides match TRBD1. CDR1 is SGHRS, CDR2 YFSETQ, per germline. The CDR3 has 14 residues. The V segment lost 1 base and the J segment 6 bases; nucleotides outside the gene matches: 2. CDR3 sequence (DNA): TGCGCCAGCAGCTTGTCGACAGGGGGCAATGAGCAGTTCTTC. It is translated as CASSLSTGGNEQFF.

The V gene is TRBV18, the J gene TRBJ2-2; D gene uncertain. Trimming pared 0 bases from V and 7 bases from J, leaving 9 bases between. Germline loops: CDR1 KGHSH, CDR2 LQKENI. CDR3 length: 14 amino acids. CDR3 in amino acids: CASSPPSAVGELFF. CDR3 bases: TGTGCCAGCTCACCACCATCGGCAGTCGGGGAGCTGTTTTTT. The complete variable domain, with remaining parts taken from reference TRBV18 and TRBJ2-2, reads NAGVMQNPRHLVRRRGQEARLRCSPMKGHSHVYWYRQLPEEGLKFMVYLQKENIIDESGMPKERFSAEFPKEGPSILRIQQVVRGDSAAYFCASSPPSAVGELFFGEGSRLTVL.

The J gene is TRBJ2-5, the V gene TRBV14, with D perhaps TRBD2 (7 bases). Germline V gives CDR1 SGHDN, CDR2 FVKESK. This CDR3 region has 15 residues. V lost 1 base and J lost 4, with 13 bases in between. CDR3 region: CASSQVTGRGETQYF. Here the CDR3 DNA reads TGTGCCAGCAGCCAAGTCACAGGGAGGGGAGAGACCCAGTACTTC.

This clone was recorded once. The chain recombines TRBV5-8 with TRBJ1-5, with D perhaps matching TRBD1 (6 bases). The CDR3 has 15 amino acids. V gave up 1 base and J gave up 1 base, with 9 bases separating them. Germline CDR1 and CDR2: SGHTS and YDEGEE. Here the CDR3 DNA reads TGTGCCAGCAGCTTGTACAGGGTGAGCAATCAGCCCCAGCATTTT. Translation: CASSLYRVSNQPQHF.

This clone was counted between two and nine times. This chain uses TRBV4-3 with TRBJ1-2, with D hard to call. Trimming left V 1 base short and J 4 bases short, with 13 bases between. Germline CDR1 reads LGHNA; CDR2 reads YSLEER. This CDR3 spans 15 amino acids. The CDR3 DNA sequence: TGCGCCAGCAGCCAAGGCTTCAGTCAGTCCTATGGCTACACCTTC. Its translation is CASSQGFSQSYGYTF.

The chain has TRBV2 and TRBJ2-3; 8 nucleotides match TRBD2. The CDR3 loop spans 14 amino acids. The trim removed 10 bases at V and 5 bases at J, leaving 11 bases unmatched. Germline-derived CDR1 and CDR2 are SNHLY and FYNNEI. This CDR3 reads CATGGEGRGDTQYF. CDR3 in DNA: TGTGCCACCGGGGGGGAGGGCCGAGGAGATACGCAGTATTTT. Filled out from reference TRBV2 and TRBJ2-3, the complete variable domain reads EPEVTQTPSHQVTQMGQEVILRCVPISNHLYFYWYRQILGQKVEFLVSFYNNEISEKSEIFDDQFSVERPDGSNFTLKIRSTKLEDSAMYFCATGGEGRGDTQYFGPGTRLTVL.

The chain carries TRBV29-1 and TRBJ2-1; 7 bases are a match to TRBD2. Germline V lookup: CDR1 SQVTM, CDR2 ANQGSEA. The CDR3 loop spans 13 amino acids. Trimming removed 5 bases from V and 8 bases from J; junction bases left unmatched: 9. The CDR3 loop is CSVQRGRGDEQFF. The CDR3 bases are TGCAGCGTTCAACGAGGGAGGGGCGATGAGCAGTTCTTC.

Comment on this clone: At the DNA level, this CDR3 is encoded by other sequences in the same sample as well. V and J are TRBV27 and TRBJ2-2; 12 bases map to TRBD2. The CDR3 extends over 18 amino acids. CDR1 MNHEY and CDR2 SMNVEV come from the germline V gene (reference sequence). Trimming at V came to 5 bases and at J to 7 bases, leaving 14 bases not matched to a gene. The CDR3 DNA reads TGTGCCAGCAGTCCCCGGGGGCTAGCGGGGGGGCTTCTCGGGGAGCTGTTTTTT. Translation: CASSPRGLAGGLLGELFF.

This chain connects TRBV15 to TRBJ1-6, with D uncertain. Germline V gene lookup returns CDR1 LNHNV and CDR2 YYDKDF (reference sequence). CDR3 length: 15 residues. V was trimmed by 0 bases and J by 7 bases, leaving 10 bases between them. The CDR3 reads CATSRDTGGNSPLHF. In nucleotides, the CDR3 is TGTGCCACCAGCAGAGATACGGGAGGGAATTCACCCCTCCACTTT. Supplemented by reference TRBV15 and TRBJ1-6, the full variable domain reads DAMVIQNPRYQVTQFGKPVTLSCSQTLNHNVMYWYQQKSSQAPKLLFHYYDKDFNNEADTPDNFQSRRPNTSFCFLDIRSPGLGDTAMYLCATSRDTGGNSPLHFGNGTRLTVT.

The V and J genes are TRBV10-1 and TRBJ2-2, with D unclear. Germline V gene data show CDR1 as WNHNN and CDR2 as SYGVQD (reference sequence). Trimming removed 3 bases at V and 2 bases at J, with 13 bases between. The CDR3 covers 16 residues. CDR3 sequence reads: CASSDRTSSNTGELFF. Written as DNA, the CDR3 is TGCGCCAGCAGTGACAGGACGTCCTCCAACACCGGGGAGCTGTTTTTT.

The V gene is TRBV6-5, the J gene TRBJ2-7, with 12 bases matching TRBD1. This CDR3 is built from 16 residues. The germline CDR1 and CDR2 sequences are MNHEY and SVGAGI. V lost 2 bases, J lost 7 bases, and 9 bases stayed unmatched. This CDR3 reads CASSYAMGQGADEQYF. The CDR3 DNA reads TGTGCCAGCAGTTACGCAATGGGACAGGGGGCGGATGAGCAGTACTTC.

This clone was seen a single time. V is TRBV15 and J is TRBJ1-1; the D is unclear. V gave up 1 base and J gave up 4 bases, with 13 bases separating them. Germline CDR1 LNHNV, CDR2 YYDKDF (reference sequence). This CDR3 spans 15 amino acids. The CDR3 coding sequence is TGTGCCACCAGCAGAGGTTTGGTTGAGGGCACTGAAGCTTTCTTT. Residues: CATSRGLVEGTEAFF.

The chain links TRBV9 to TRBJ1-3, with D maybe TRBD1 (5 bases). This CDR3 region has 14 residues. Trimming removed 3 bases at V and 4 bases at J, with 11 bases between. Germline lookup yields CDR1 SGDLS and CDR2 YYNGEE. The CDR3 DNA reads TGTGCCAGCAGCGGGCAGGGAGCCGGAAACACCATATATTTT. The encoded protein is CASSGQGAGNTIYF.

This clone is termed large. V is TRBV7-9 and J is TRBJ2-7; no definite D call. This CDR3 comprises 12 residues. Germline CDR1 reads SEHNR; CDR2 reads FQNEAQ (reference sequence). V lost 5 bases and J 6 bases, leaving 11 bases between the germline ends. The CDR3 sequence: CASSASWGEQYV. The CDR3 nucleotides are TGTGCCAGCAGCGCGAGTTGGGGCGAGCAGTACGTC.

This rearrangement joins TRBV23-1 to TRBJ2-7; D tentatively fits TRBD1 or TRBD2 (5 bases each). TRBV23-1 is filed as an ORF, its function uncertain. The V and J ends lost 2 bases and 0 bases respectively, with 11 bases between them. The CDR3 loop spans 15 amino acids. CDR3 loop: CASSQPRGRSYEQYV. CDR3 coding DNA: TGCGCCAGCAGTCAACCCCGGGGCCGCTCCTACGAGCAGTACGTC.

The chain carries TRBV2 and TRBJ1-3; D uncertain. In germline, CDR1 is SNHLY, CDR2 FYNNEI. The CDR3 covers 15 residues. V lost 6 bases and J lost 2, with 14 bases in between. The CDR3 nucleotides read TGTGCCAGCAGCCCGGAGGGAATAGCTGGAAACACCATATATTTT. Protein: CASSPEGIAGNTIYF.

The J gene is TRBJ1-3, the V gene TRBV9; a weak D match, TRBD1 (5 bases). CDR1 is SGDLS, CDR2 YYNGEE, per germline. The CDR3 extends over 12 amino acids. V was clipped by 3 bases and J by 6 bases, with 7 bases between them. The CDR3 DNA sequence: TGTGCCAGCAGCGCACAGGAAAACACCATATATTTT. It codes for CASSAQENTIYF.

J is TRBJ1-5 and V is TRBV6-5, with D perhaps TRBD1 (6 bases). Germline V CDR1 and CDR2: MNHEY, SVGAGI. The CDR3 runs 15 residues. Trimming cost V 5 bases and J 4 bases, with 15 bases left between them. CDR3 bases: TGTGCCAGCAGTCCATGGGGGCGAGGAAATCAGCCCCAGCATTTT. Encoded protein: CASSPWGRGNQPQHF.

The CDR3 protein is CAISNREGYNSPLHF. DNA of the CDR3: TGTGCCATCAGTAACAGGGAAGGATATAATTCACCCCTCCACTTT. The rearrangement links TRBV10-3 to TRBJ1-6; D is perhaps TRBD1 (6 bases). Germline V gene sequence: CDR1 ENHRY, CDR2 SYGVKD. Trimming shortened V by 5 bases and J by 4 bases, and 12 bases separated the two germline ends. The length of the CDR3 is 15 residues.

The chain carries TRBV7-2 and TRBJ2-5; D gene uncertain. There are 15 residues in the CDR3. Trimming removed 2 bases at V and 5 bases at J, with 15 bases between. Germline CDR1 reads SGHTA; CDR2 reads FQGNSA. In DNA, the CDR3 is TGTGCCAGCAGCTTACTGTATGGCACCTGGGAGACCCAGTACTTC. Its translation: CASSLLYGTWETQYF.

Of note for this clone: A single base is all that separates this from a far larger clone, so a read error is likely. The chain joins TRBV27 to TRBJ2-3; a weak D match, TRBD2 (6 bases). Per the germline V gene, CDR1 is MNHEY and CDR2 is SMNVEV (reference sequence). The CDR3 spans 12 residues. CDR3 amino acids: CASSPTSNTQFF. DNA of the CDR3: TGTGCCAGCAGTCCCACTAGCAATACGCAGTTTTTT.

The chain employs TRBV7-9 and TRBJ2-3; D is possibly TRBD1 (5 bases). Germline loops: CDR1 SEHNR, CDR2 FQNEAQ (reference sequence). Trimming shortened V by 4 bases and J by 1 base, and 12 bases separated the two germline ends. The CDR3 contains 15 residues. The CDR3: CASSYGLGRTDTQYF. CDR3 DNA: TGTGCCAGCAGCTACGGTTTGGGGCGCACAGATACGCAGTATTTT. The whole variable domain, remainder taken from reference TRBV7-9 and TRBJ2-3, is DTGVSQNPRHKITKRGQNVTFRCDPISEHNRLYWYRQTLGQGPEFLTYFQNEAQLEKSRLLSDRFSAERPKGSFSTLEIQRTEQGDSAMYLCASSYGLGRTDTQYFGPGTRLTVL.

The chain is built from TRBV5-8 and TRBJ2-5; 8 bases match TRBD1. Germline V lookup: CDR1 SGHTS, CDR2 YDEGEE. The CDR3 extends over 15 amino acids. V shed 0 bases, J shed 5 bases, and the junction held 6 bases outside the gene matches. CDR3 DNA: TGTGCCAGCAGCTTGGACAGGGGGGATTCGGAGACCCAGTACTTC. Encoded protein: CASSLDRGDSETQYF. The whole variable domain, filled in from reference TRBV5-8 and TRBJ2-5, reads EAGVTQSPTHLIKTRGQQATLRCSPISGHTSVYWYQQALGLGLQFLLWYDEGEERNRGNFPPRFSGRQFPNYSSELNVNALELEDSALYLCASSLDRGDSETQYFGPGTRLLVL.

The chain combines TRBV6-5 with TRBJ1-1; TRBD1 is a possible D gene (5 bases). The CDR3 length is 15 residues. Looked up from germline, CDR1 is MNHEY and CDR2 is SVGAGI. V lost 0 bases, J lost 6 bases, and 14 bases lay in between. The CDR3 region has the DNA TGTGCCAGCAGTTACTCGTGGAGGGGTGCTCCTGAAGCTTTCTTT. Protein: CASSYSWRGAPEAFF.

The chain combines TRBV10-2 with TRBJ2-4, with D perhaps matching TRBD1 (5 bases). Germline CDR1 WSHSY, CDR2 SAAADI. V shed 8 bases and J shed 3 bases, with 11 bases lying between them. The CDR3 length is 13 residues. Here the CDR3 DNA reads TGCGCCAGCCGAGAGACAGTCAAAAACATTCAGTACTTC. This gives the protein CASRETVKNIQYF.

This clone was counted a few times. This rearrangement joins TRBV29-1 to TRBJ1-2; 10 nucleotides align to TRBD1. V lost 5 bases and J lost 6; bases outside the gene matches: 6. The V gene's germline CDR1 is SQVTM and CDR2 ANQGSEA. The CDR3 loop spans 13 amino acids. The CDR3 is CSVRFGQGDGYTF. In nucleotides, the CDR3 is TGCAGCGTTCGATTCGGACAGGGGGATGGCTACACCTTC.

This sequence joins TRBV4-2 and TRBJ2-5; 8 bases line up with TRBD2. Trimming took 0 bases from V and 5 from J; bases not matched to a gene: 5. The germline CDR1 and CDR2 sequences are LGHNA and YNFKEQ. This CDR3 is 15 amino acids long. CDR3 nucleotide sequence: TGTGCCAGCAGCCAAGATAGGACTAGCCTCGAGACCCAGTACTTC. This encodes CASSQDRTSLETQYF.

This clone was seen only once. This chain joins TRBV27 and TRBJ2-1; 7 bases match TRBD1. The germline gives CDR1 MNHEY, CDR2 SMNVEV (reference sequence). V was pared by 5 bases and J by 8 bases, with 6 bases of the junction left unmatched. This CDR3 is built from 13 residues. The chain's CDR3 is CASSLAGGHEQFF. Written as DNA, the CDR3 is TGTGCCAGCAGTCTTGCAGGGGGACATGAGCAGTTCTTC.

The chain combines TRBV27 with TRBJ2-3; D could derive from TRBD1 or TRBD2 (5 bases each). This CDR3 contains 15 residues. V shed 5 bases and J shed 3 bases, with 15 bases lying between them. Germline V gene data show CDR1 as MNHEY and CDR2 as SMNVEV (reference sequence). As DNA, the CDR3 is TGTGCCAGCAGTGATACAGGTGGGGGTACAGATACGCAGTATTTT. Amino acid sequence: CASSDTGGGTDTQYF.

By sample share, this clone is large (0.1 to 1%). This chain joins TRBV4-3 and TRBJ2-7, with D possibly matching TRBD1 (6 bases). The V gene lost 1 base and the J gene lost 4 bases, with 8 bases spanning the gap. This CDR3 is built from 13 residues. Germline loops: CDR1 LGHNA, CDR2 YSLEER. This chain's CDR3 is CASSQARGYEQYF. In DNA, the CDR3 is TGCGCCAGCAGCCAAGCGAGGGGGTACGAGCAGTACTTC.

The chain uses TRBV4-1 and TRBJ1-1; 7 bases line up with TRBD1. The V and J ends lost 0 bases and 1 base, in that order; junction bases with no gene match: 8. Germline V gene lookup returns CDR1 MGHRA and CDR2 YSYEKL. CDR3 length: 17 amino acids. The CDR3 DNA follows: TGCGCCAGCAGCCAAGATCGAGGGGGCGGTTGGAACACTGAAGCTTTCTTT. Translated, it gives CASSQDRGGGWNTEAFF.